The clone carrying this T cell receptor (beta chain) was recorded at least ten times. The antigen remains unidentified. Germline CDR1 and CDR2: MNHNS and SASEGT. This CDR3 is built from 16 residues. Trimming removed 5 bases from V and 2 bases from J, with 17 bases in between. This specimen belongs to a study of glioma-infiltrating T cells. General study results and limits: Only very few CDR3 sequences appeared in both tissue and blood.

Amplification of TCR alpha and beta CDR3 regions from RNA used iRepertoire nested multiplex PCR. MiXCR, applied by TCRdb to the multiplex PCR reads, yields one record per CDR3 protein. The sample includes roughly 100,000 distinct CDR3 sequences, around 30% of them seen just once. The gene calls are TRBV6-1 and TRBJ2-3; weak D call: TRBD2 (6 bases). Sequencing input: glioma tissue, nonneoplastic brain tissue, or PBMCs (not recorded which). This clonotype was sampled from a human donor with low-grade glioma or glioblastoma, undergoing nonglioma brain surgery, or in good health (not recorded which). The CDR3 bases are TGTGCCAGCAGTCCCATCCGGGGGACCTTCACAGATACGCAGTATTTT. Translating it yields CASSPIRGTFTDTQYF.